Listed here is a single TCR beta chain. Its antigen is unidentified. The data stem from a study of T cell responses to AZD1222 COVID-19 vaccine. Study-level results: Reports indicate that nearly half of spike-specific TCRs are directed at unmutated variant regions. After two AZD1222 doses, spike-specific TCR breadth and depth rose versus day 0.

The data were produced by immunoSEQ multiplex PCR, yet TCRdb's version contains in-frame clones alone and is incomplete. The sample has some 81,000 clones, 80% to 90% seen once. The CDR3 sequence is 18 residues long. The ends were cut back, 4 bases at V and 0 bases at J, with 18 bases in the middle. The germline CDR1 and CDR2 sequences are SGHDN and FVKESK. The receptor comes from an adult who received the AZD1222 COVID-19 vaccine. The chain joins TRBV14 to TRBJ2-2; D may be TRBD2 (5 bases). Here the sequenced sample was peripheral blood, taken 28 days after the second AZD1222 dose. The CDR3 loop reads CASSPRGPRGSNTGELFF. CDR3 nucleotides: TGTGCCAGCAGCCCCCGGGGTCCCCGGGGATCGAACACCGGGGAGCTGTTTTTT.